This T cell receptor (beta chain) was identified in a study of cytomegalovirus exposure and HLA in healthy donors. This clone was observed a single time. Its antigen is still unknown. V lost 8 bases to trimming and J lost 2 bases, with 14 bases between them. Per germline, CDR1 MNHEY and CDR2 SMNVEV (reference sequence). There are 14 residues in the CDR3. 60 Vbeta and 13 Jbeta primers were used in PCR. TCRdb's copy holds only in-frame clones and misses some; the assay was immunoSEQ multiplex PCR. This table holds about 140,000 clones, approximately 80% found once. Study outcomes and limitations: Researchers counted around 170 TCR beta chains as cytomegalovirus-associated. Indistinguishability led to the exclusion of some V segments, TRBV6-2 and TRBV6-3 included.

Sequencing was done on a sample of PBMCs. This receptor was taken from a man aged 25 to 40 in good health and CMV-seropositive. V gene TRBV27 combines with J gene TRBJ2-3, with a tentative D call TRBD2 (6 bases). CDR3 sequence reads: CASSGWGVTDTQYF. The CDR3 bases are TGTGCCAGCTCTGGGTGGGGGGTCACAGATACGCAGTATTTT.